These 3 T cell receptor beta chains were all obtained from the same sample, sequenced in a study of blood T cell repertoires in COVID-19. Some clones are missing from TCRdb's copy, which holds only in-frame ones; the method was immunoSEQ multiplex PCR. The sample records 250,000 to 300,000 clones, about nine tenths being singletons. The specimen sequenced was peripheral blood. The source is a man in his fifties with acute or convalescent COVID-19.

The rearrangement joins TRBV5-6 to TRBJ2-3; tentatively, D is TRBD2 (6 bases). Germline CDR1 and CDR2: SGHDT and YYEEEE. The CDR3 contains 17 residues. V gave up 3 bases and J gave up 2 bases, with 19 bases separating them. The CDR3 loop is CASSSLSGTGYTDTQYF. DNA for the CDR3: TGTGCCAGCAGCTCGCTGTCCGGGACTGGATACACAGATACGCAGTATTTT.

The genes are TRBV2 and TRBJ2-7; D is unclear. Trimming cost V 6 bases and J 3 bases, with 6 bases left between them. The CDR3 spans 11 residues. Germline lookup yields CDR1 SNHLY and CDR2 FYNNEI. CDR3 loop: CASSYNYEQYF. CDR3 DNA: TGTGCCAGCAGCTATAACTACGAGCAGTACTTC.

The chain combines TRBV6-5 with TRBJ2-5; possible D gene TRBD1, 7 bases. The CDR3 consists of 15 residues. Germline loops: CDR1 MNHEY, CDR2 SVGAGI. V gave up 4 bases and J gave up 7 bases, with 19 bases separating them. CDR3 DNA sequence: TGTGCCAGCAGTTCTTCCACAGGGGCGCGGGGGACCCAGTACTTC. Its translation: CASSSSTGARGTQYF.